Below are 20 T cell receptor beta chains sequenced from a single sample in a study of T cell repertoires in aging, cancer and after chemotherapy. Rearranged V-D-J TRB sequences were amplified with a mixed TRB-A/B primer pool. Each CDR3 protein is one row after TCRdb ran MiXCR on the multiplex PCR reads. The repertoire holds fewer than 20,000 distinct CDR3 sequences, with approximately 50% as singletons. TCR beta rearrangements were amplified from peripheral blood genomic DNA. Source material: blood. The receptor source for this set is a human donor in good health.

The genes are TRBV6-5 and TRBJ2-2, with 7 nucleotides matching TRBD1. Germline loops: CDR1 MNHEY, CDR2 SVGAGI. The CDR3 runs 15 residues. V lost 2 bases, J lost 3 bases, and 3 bases stayed unmatched. The CDR3: CASSYEGADTGELFF. The CDR3 DNA is TGTGCCAGCAGTTACGAGGGGGCAGACACCGGGGAGCTGTTTTTT.

This rearrangement joins TRBV24-1 to TRBJ2-2; 7 bases are shared with TRBD1. The V gene's germline CDR1 is KGHDR and CDR2 SFDVKD. The CDR3 runs to 16 residues. With V trimmed by 3 bases and J by 4 bases, 7 bases remained unmatched. The CDR3 region is CATSDPRHRGTGELFF. As DNA, the CDR3 is TGTGCCACCAGTGATCCGCGCCACAGGGGCACCGGGGAGCTGTTTTTT.

This sequence joins TRBV27 and TRBJ2-3; D call uncertain. The CDR3 has 14 residues. V was shortened by 5 bases and J by 6 bases, with 15 bases between the two germline ends. Germline V gene data show CDR1 as MNHEY and CDR2 as SMNVEV (reference sequence). The CDR3 is CASSPPRSIDTQYF. DNA for the CDR3: TGTGCCAGCAGTCCTCCCAGGAGTATTGATACGCAGTATTTT.

The chain combines TRBV6-5 with TRBJ2-7; TRBD2 matches 9 bases. CDR3 length: 14 amino acids. Looked up from germline, CDR1 is MNHEY and CDR2 is SVGAGI. The CDR3 region is CVTRSGSSFHEQYF. The CDR3 DNA is TGTGTCACCCGTAGCGGGAGTAGTTTCCACGAGCAGTACTTC.

This chain connects TRBV18 to TRBJ1-3; D is unclear. There are 15 residues in the CDR3. Trimming took 2 bases from V and 0 from J, leaving 8 bases between them. Germline loops: CDR1 KGHSH, CDR2 LQKENI. CDR3 sequence reads: CASSPYESSGNTIYF. CDR3 DNA sequence: TGTGCCAGCTCACCATATGAAAGCTCTGGAAACACCATATATTTT.

The table lists this clonotype with a count of one. The chain links TRBV27 to TRBJ2-6, with 14 positions matching TRBD2. Germline V gene lookup returns CDR1 MNHEY and CDR2 SMNVEV (reference sequence). The trim removed 5 bases at V and 4 bases at J, leaving 7 bases unmatched. CDR3 length: 18 amino acids. Here the CDR3 reads CASSMTSGRARGANVLTF. The CDR3 DNA reads as TGTGCCAGCAGTATGACTAGCGGGAGGGCGAGAGGGGCCAACGTCCTGACTTTC.

The genes are TRBV27 and TRBJ2-7; tentatively, D is TRBD1 (6 bases). Germline V gene sequence: CDR1 MNHEY, CDR2 SMNVEV (reference sequence). The germline V and J ends were trimmed by 6 bases and 4 bases, with 16 bases remaining between them. This CDR3 is 14 amino acids long. The CDR3 loop is CASRNRGTLYEQYF. As DNA, the CDR3 is TGTGCCAGCAGAAACCGAGGGACACTTTACGAGCAGTACTTC.

This chain links TRBV29-1 with TRBJ2-7; no definite D call. Germline CDR1 reads SQVTM; CDR2 reads ANQGSEA. This CDR3 is built from 11 residues. The V end was cut by 8 bases, the J end by 7 bases, with 15 bases between. The CDR3 DNA sequence: TGCAGCCTTCGCTCCCCTGGAGAGCAGTACTTC. It is translated as CSLRSPGEQYF.

The V call is TRBV12-3 or TRBV12-4, the J call TRBJ1-1; D ambiguous. CDR3 length: 13 amino acids. V lost 6 bases to trimming and J lost 4 bases, with 12 bases between them. CDR3 bases: TGTGCCAGCAGCCACCAGGCGGGCACTGAAGCTTTCTTT. It yields the protein CASSHQAGTEAFF.

This chain connects TRBV29-1 to TRBJ2-1; D unresolved. Germline-derived CDR1 and CDR2 are SQVTM and ANQGSEA. V was pared by 5 bases and J by 9 bases, with 8 bases between. The CDR3 consists of 10 residues. This chain's CDR3 is CSVRIGEQFF. CDR3 DNA: TGCAGCGTTCGAATTGGTGAGCAGTTCTTC.

This clonotype was seen a handful of times. V gene TRBV27 combines with J gene TRBJ2-7; no definite D call. This CDR3 contains 14 residues. Trimming pared 5 bases from V and 3 bases from J, leaving 14 bases between. Germline CDR1 and CDR2: MNHEY and SMNVEV (reference sequence). CDR3 bases: TGTGCCAGCAGTGTTCTCAACAGAGACTACGAGCAGTACTTC. Translation: CASSVLNRDYEQYF.

The rearrangement links TRBV6-1 to TRBJ2-7; 9 bases agree with TRBD1. The CDR3 totals 17 residues. V shed 6 bases and J 9 bases; nucleotides not matched to a gene: 21. Germline V gene data show CDR1 as MNHNS and CDR2 as SASEGT. This CDR3 reads CASSPTLSGTGRTGQYF. In nucleotides, the CDR3 is TGTGCCAGCAGCCCCACCCTGTCCGGGACAGGGAGGACTGGGCAGTACTTC.

The rearrangement joins TRBV6-5 to TRBJ2-7, with TRBD1 matching 12 bases. The germline V gene encodes CDR1 MNHEY and CDR2 SVGAGI. This CDR3 region has 15 residues. With V trimmed by 4 bases and J by 3 bases, 4 bases remained unmatched. The CDR3 bases are TGTGCCAGCAGTTTAGGGACAGGGGGCCGCTACGAGCAGTACTTC. It translates to CASSLGTGGRYEQYF.

The CDR3 region is CASSEGDIGYEQYF. In DNA form, the CDR3 reads TGTGCCAGCAGTGAAGGGGACATCGGGTACGAGCAGTACTTC. The chain carries TRBV6-1 and TRBJ2-7, with a weak D call TRBD1 (6 bases). Germline CDR1 reads MNHNS; CDR2 reads SASEGT. The V end lost 1 base, the J end lost 4 bases, and 11 bases lay between the germline ends. This CDR3 has 14 amino acids.

There are a few counts of this clonotype. The rearrangement joins TRBV12-3 or TRBV12-4 to TRBJ2-5; 8 bases match TRBD2. V lost 6 bases to trimming and J lost 3 bases; unmatched junction nucleotides: 6. The CDR3 totals 14 residues. The DNA for the CDR3 is TGTGCCAGCAGCCCACTTAGCGGGAAAGAGACCCAGTACTTC. Encoded protein: CASSPLSGKETQYF.

The CDR3 DNA reads as TGTGCCAGCAGTTTTAACAGGGGGCAAGAGACCCAGTACTTC. It is translated as CASSFNRGQETQYF. This chain joins TRBV5-6 and TRBJ2-5; 8 bases map to TRBD1. CDR1 is SGHDT and CDR2 is YYEEEE in the germline V gene. V shed 5 bases, J shed 2 bases, and the junction held 5 bases outside the gene matches. This CDR3 spans 14 amino acids.

This clonotype was recorded a few times. In DNA, the CDR3 is TGTGCCAGCAGTTACTCAACCAGGGCCCAAGAGACCCAGTACTTC. Amino acid sequence: CASSYSTRAQETQYF. This chain connects TRBV6-5 to TRBJ2-5; possible D gene TRBD1, 5 bases. The V gene's germline CDR1 is MNHEY and CDR2 SVGAGI. With 0 bases removed from V and 1 base from J, the gap between germline ends came to 9 bases. The CDR3 is 15 amino acids.

This clonotype was seen just once. This chain links TRBV30 with TRBJ1-4; a possible D gene is TRBD1 (6 bases). The CDR3 is 13 amino acids. Germline CDR1 is GTSNPN and CDR2 is SVGIG (reference sequence). V was clipped by 5 bases and J by 7 bases, with 14 bases between them. CDR3 in DNA: TGTGCCTGGGACTACAGGGTCGGTGAAAAACTGTTTTTT. Amino acid sequence: CAWDYRVGEKLFF.

This clonotype was observed once. The chain has TRBV12-3 or TRBV12-4 and TRBJ2-3; tentative D call: TRBD2 (6 bases). V gave up 6 bases and J gave up 8 bases, with 18 bases separating them. This CDR3 is built from 14 residues. The DNA of the CDR3 is TGTGCCAGCAGCTCGGGACTCCAGTTAGGTACGCAGTATTTT. Its protein is CASSSGLQLGTQYF.

V usage is TRBV6-4 and J usage is TRBJ2-1; D may be TRBD2 (6 bases). The V end lost 6 bases, the J end lost 6 bases, and 21 bases lay between the germline ends. Germline V gives CDR1 MRHNA, CDR2 SNTAGT. CDR3 size: 16 residues. The CDR3: CASRKYPGLQPNEQFF. In DNA form, the CDR3 reads TGTGCCAGCAGAAAGTACCCGGGACTCCAGCCCAATGAGCAGTTCTTC.